This section outlines one T cell receptor (beta chain) sequence together with its context. Its antigen is not known. Genomic DNA served as template for TCR beta VDJ and CDR3 profiling. One entry per CDR3 protein results from TCRdb running MiXCR on the reads. Among about 20,000 distinct CDR3 sequences listed, 30% to 40% were seen once. This record comes from a study of CD8+CD57+ T cells in acquired aplastic anemia. Whole-study findings and limits: In the patients, CD8+CD57+ cells came out less diverse than the total CD4+ and CD8+ pools. Patients and controls turned out to have around 29 CD8+ CDR3 sequences in common.

Patients who underwent sequencing had shown CD8+CD57+ cell expansion by flow cytometry. Also included was the sequencing of CD8+CD57+ effector memory cells from 2 of 12 patients. Severe acquired aplastic anemia was the diagnosis recorded for all patients. Germline V gene lookup returns CDR1 SNHLY and CDR2 FYNNEI. Trimming took 5 bases from V and 9 from J, leaving 11 bases between them. The length of the CDR3 is 12 residues. The V gene is TRBV2, the J gene TRBJ2-1, with D perhaps given as TRBD1 or TRBD2 (6 bases each). Sequencing was performed on CD8+CD57+ T cells sorted from PBMCs. Indicated subset: bead-enriched CD8+CD57+ effector memory T cells from SAA patients. The source of this sequence is a human donor with aplastic anemia. The CDR3 protein is CASSLGGLEQFF. The CDR3 nucleotides read TGTGCCAGCAGTTTAGGGGGACTTGAGCAGTTCTTC.